The T cell receptor beta chain under discussion was sequenced for a study of PD-1 blockade in classical Hodgkin lymphoma. Study-wide points: Lower baseline TCR diversity was reported for newly diagnosed patients than for healthy donors. Researchers reported that CD4+ TCR diversity, though not CD8+, rose significantly by C4D1. Why repertoires differed is undefined; disease activity or prior therapy possibly contributed.

Worth noting for this clone: The antigen is unknown.

Time point here: cycle 4 day 1 (C4D1), after six to seven weeks of nivolumab. Every patient relapsed after autologous stem cell transplantation, and brentuximab vedotin exposure varied. Repertoires were generated with immunoSEQ multiplex PCR, while TCRdb's copy carries only in-frame clones and drops some. The data hold roughly 64,000 clones, with 85% to 95% observed a single time. This CDR3 comprises 14 residues. V lost 3 bases and J lost 5, with 13 bases in between. Germline V lookup: CDR1 MNHEY, CDR2 SMNVEV (reference sequence). V gene TRBV27 combines with J gene TRBJ2-5, with D possibly being TRBD2 (5 bases). The TCR was taken from a human donor with classical Hodgkin lymphoma. The source was peripheral blood mononuclear cells (PBMCs), collected before the fourth cycle of nivolumab. For the CDR3, the DNA is TGTGCCAGCAGTTTTGTCGGCTCGGGGGAGACCCAGTACTTC. It yields the protein CASSFVGSGETQYF.